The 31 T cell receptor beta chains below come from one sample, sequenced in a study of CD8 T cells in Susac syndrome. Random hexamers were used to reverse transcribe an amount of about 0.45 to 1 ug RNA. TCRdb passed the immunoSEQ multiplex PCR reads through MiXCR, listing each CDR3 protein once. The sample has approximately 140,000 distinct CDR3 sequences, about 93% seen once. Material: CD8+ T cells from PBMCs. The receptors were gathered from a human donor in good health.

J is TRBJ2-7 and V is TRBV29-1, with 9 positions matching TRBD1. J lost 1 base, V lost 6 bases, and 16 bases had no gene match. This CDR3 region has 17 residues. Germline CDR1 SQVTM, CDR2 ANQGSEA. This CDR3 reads CSVGWDWKGTGSYEQYF. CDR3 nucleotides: TGCAGCGTGGGATGGGACTGGAAAGGGACAGGGTCCTACGAGCAGTACTTC.

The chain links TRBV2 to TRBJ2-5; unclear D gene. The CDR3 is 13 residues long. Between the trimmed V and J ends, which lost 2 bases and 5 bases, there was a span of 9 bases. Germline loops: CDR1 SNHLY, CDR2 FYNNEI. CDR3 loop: CASSEWTRETQYF. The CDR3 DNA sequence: TGTGCCAGCAGTGAATGGACGAGGGAGACCCAGTACTTC.

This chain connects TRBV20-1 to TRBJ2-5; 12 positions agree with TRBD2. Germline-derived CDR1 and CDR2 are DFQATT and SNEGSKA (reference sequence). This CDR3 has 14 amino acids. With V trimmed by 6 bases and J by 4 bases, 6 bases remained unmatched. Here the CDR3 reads CSAATSGRSETQYF. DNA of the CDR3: TGCAGTGCGGCGACTAGCGGGAGATCAGAGACCCAGTACTTC.

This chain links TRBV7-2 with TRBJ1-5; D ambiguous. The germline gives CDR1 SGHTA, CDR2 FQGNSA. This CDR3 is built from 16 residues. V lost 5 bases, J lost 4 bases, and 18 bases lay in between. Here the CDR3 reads CASSQLTGFGNQPQHF. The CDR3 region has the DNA TGTGCCAGCAGCCAATTAACCGGATTCGGGAATCAGCCCCAGCATTTT.

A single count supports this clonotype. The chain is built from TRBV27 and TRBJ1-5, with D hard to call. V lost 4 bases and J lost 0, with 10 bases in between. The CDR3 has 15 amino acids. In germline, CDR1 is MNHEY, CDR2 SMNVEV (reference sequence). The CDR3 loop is CASSSMSLSNQPQHF. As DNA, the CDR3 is TGTGCCAGCAGTTCCATGTCCCTTAGCAATCAGCCCCAGCATTTT.

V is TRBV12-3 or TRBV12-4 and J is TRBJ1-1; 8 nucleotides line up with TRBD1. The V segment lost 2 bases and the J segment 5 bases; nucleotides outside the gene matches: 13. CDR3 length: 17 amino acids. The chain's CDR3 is CASSLYGIGQGRTEAFF. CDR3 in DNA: TGTGCCAGCAGTTTATACGGAATTGGACAGGGAAGGACTGAAGCTTTCTTT.

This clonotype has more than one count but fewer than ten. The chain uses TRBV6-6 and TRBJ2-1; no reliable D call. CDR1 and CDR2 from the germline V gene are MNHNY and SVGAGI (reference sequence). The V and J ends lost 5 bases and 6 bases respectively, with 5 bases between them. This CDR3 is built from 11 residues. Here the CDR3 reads CASSVGNEQFF. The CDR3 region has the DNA TGTGCCAGCAGTGTGGGCAATGAGCAGTTCTTC.

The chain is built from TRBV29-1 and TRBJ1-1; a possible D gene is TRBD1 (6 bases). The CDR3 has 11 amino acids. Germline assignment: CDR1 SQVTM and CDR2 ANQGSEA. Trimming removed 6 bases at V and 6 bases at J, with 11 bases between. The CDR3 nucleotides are TGCAGCGTCGAACAGGGTGCTGAAGCTTTCTTT. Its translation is CSVEQGAEAFF.

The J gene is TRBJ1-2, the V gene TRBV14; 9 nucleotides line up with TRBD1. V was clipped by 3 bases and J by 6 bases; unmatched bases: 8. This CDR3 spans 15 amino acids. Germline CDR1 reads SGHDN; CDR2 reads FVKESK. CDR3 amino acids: CASSQAYRGPHGYTF. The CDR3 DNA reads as TGTGCCAGCAGCCAGGCCTACAGGGGGCCACATGGCTACACCTTC. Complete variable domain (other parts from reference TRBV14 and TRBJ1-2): EAGVTQFPSHSVIEKGQTVTLRCDPISGHDNLYWYRRVMGKEIKFLLHFVKESKQDESGMPNNRFLAERTGGTYSTLKVQPAELEDSGVYFCASSQAYRGPHGYTFGSGTRLTVV.

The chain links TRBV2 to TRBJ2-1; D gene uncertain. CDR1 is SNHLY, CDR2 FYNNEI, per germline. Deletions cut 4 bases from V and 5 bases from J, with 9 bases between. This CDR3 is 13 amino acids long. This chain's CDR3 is CASSGTPHNEQFF. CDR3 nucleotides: TGTGCCAGCAGTGGGACCCCCCACAATGAGCAGTTCTTC.

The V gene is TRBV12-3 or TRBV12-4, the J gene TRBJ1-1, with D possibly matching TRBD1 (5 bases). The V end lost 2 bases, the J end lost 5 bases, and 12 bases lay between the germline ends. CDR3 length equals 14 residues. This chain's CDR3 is CASSLWGSGTEAFF. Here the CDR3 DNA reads TGTGCCAGCAGTTTATGGGGGAGCGGGACTGAAGCTTTCTTT.

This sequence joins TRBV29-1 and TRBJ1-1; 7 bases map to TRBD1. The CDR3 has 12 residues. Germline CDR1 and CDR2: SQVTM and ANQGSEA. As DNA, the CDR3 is TGCAGTTCGACAGGGTTGAACACTGAAGCTTTCTTT. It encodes CSSTGLNTEAFF. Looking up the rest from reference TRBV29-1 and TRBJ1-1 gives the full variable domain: SAVISQKPSRDICQRGTSLTIQCQVDSQVTMMFWYRQQPGQSLTLIATANQGSEATYESGFVIDKFPISRPNLTFSTLTVSNMSPEDSSIYLCSSTGLNTEAFFGQGTRLTVV.

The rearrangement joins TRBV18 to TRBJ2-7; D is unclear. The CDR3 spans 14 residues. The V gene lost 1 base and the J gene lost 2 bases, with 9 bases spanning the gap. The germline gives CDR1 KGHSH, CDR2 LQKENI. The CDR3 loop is CASSPLDITYEQYF. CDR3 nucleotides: TGTGCCAGCTCACCACTGGATATCACCTACGAGCAGTACTTC. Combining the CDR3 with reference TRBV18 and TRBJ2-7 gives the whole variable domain NAGVMQNPRHLVRRRGQEARLRCSPMKGHSHVYWYRQLPEEGLKFMVYLQKENIIDESGMPKERFSAEFPKEGPSILRIQQVVRGDSAAYFCASSPLDITYEQYFGPGTRLTVT.

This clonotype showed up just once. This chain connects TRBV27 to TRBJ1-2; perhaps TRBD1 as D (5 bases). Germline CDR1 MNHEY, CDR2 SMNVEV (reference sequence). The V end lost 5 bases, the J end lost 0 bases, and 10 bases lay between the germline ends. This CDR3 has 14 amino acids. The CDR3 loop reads CASSTTVTNYGYTF. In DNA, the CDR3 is TGTGCCAGCAGTACGACAGTTACTAACTATGGCTACACCTTC.

CDR3 nucleotide sequence: TGTGCCAGCAGCAGCGGTCCCGCAGATACGCAGTATTTT. It specifies CASSSGPADTQYF. The chain has TRBV9 and TRBJ2-3, with D possibly matching TRBD2 (5 bases). This CDR3 has 13 residues. V dropped 4 bases and J dropped 4 bases, with 10 bases sitting between them. Germline CDR1 and CDR2: SGDLS and YYNGEE.

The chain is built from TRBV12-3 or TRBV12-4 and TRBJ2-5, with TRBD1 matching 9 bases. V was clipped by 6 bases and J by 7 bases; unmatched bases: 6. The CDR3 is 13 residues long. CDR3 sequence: CASRRDREATQYF. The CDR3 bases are TGTGCCAGCAGAAGGGACAGGGAGGCGACCCAGTACTTC.

The CDR3 sequence: CAWSVGRAGYTEAFF. CDR3 nucleotides: TGTGCCTGGAGCGTCGGAAGGGCGGGTTATACTGAAGCTTTCTTT. The gene calls are TRBV30 and TRBJ1-1, with no clear D. In germline, CDR1 is GTSNPN, CDR2 SVGIG (reference sequence). Trimming cost V 3 bases and J 5 bases, with 19 bases left between them. The CDR3 is 15 residues long.

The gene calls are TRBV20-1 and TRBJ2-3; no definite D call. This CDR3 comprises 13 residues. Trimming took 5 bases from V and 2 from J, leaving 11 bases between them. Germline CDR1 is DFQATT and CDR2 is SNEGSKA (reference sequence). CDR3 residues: CSADPGLTDTQYF. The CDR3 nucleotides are TGCAGTGCTGACCCGGGTCTCACAGATACGCAGTATTTT.

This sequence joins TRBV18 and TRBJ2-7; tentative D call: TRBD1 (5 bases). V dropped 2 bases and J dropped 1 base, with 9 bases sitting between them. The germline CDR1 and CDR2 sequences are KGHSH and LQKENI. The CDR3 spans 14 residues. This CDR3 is CASSPSQGSYEQYF. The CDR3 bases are TGTGCCAGCTCACCATCTCAGGGTTCCTACGAGCAGTACTTC.

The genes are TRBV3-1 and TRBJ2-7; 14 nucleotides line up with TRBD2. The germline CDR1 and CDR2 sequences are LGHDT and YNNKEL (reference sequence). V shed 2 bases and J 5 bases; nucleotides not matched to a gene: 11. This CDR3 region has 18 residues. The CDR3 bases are TGTGCCAGCAGCCAAAACTCGGGACTAGCGGGAGAGCGGCACGAGCAGTACTTC. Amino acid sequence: CASSQNSGLAGERHEQYF.

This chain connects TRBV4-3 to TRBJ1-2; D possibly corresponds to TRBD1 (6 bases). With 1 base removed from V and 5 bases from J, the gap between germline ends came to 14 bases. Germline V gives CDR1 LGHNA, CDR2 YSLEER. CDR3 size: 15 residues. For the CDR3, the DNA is TGCGCCAGCAGCCAAGGGCCCGGGGGGCCATATGGCTACACCTTC. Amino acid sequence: CASSQGPGGPYGYTF.

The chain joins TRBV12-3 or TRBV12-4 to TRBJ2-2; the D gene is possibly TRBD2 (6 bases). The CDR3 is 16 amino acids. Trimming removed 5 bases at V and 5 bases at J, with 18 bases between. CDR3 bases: TGTGCCAGCAGTCCTCGACTCGGGACTCTGACCGGGGAGCTGTTTTTT. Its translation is CASSPRLGTLTGELFF.

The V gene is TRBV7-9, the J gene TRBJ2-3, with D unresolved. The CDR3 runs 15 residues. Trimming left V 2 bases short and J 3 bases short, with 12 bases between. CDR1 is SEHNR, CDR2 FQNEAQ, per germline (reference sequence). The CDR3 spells CASSLTTEWTDTQYF. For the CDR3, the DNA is TGTGCCAGCAGCTTAACGACGGAATGGACAGATACGCAGTATTTT.

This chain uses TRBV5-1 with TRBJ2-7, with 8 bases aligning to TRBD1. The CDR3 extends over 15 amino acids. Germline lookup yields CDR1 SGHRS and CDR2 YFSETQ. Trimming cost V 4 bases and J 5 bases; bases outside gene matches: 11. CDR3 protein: CASSLADRVVDEQYF. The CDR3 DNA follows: TGCGCCAGCAGCCTTGCGGACAGGGTAGTCGACGAGCAGTACTTC.

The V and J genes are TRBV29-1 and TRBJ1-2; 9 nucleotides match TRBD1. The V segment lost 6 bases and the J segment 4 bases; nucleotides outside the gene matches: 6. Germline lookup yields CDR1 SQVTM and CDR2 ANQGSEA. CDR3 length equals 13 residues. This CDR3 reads CSVTEGQGYGYTF. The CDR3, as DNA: TGCAGCGTAACCGAGGGACAGGGCTATGGCTACACCTTC.

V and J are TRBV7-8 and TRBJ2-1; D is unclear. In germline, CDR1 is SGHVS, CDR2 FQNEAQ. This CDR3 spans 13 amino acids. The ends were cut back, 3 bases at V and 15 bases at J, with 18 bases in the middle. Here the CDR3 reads CASSFTFPPGPFF. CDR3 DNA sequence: TGTGCCAGCAGCTTTACTTTCCCCCCCGGACCGTTCTTC.

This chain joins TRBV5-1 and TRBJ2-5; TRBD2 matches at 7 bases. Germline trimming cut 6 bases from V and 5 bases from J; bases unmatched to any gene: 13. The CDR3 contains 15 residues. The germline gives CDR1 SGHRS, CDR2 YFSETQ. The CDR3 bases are TGCGCCAGCACCGCGGGAGTCGCTGGTGGGGAGACCCAGTACTTC. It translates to CASTAGVAGGETQYF.

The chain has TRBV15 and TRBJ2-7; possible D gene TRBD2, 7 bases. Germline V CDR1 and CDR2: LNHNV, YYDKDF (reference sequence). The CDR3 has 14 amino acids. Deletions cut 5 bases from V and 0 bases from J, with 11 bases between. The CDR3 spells CATSRGGGSYEQYF. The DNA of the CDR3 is TGTGCCACCAGCCGAGGGGGGGGCTCCTACGAGCAGTACTTC.

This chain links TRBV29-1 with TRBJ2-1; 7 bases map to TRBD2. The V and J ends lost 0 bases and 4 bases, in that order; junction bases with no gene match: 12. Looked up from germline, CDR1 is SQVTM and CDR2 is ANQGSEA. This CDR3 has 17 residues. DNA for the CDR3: TGCAGCGTTGAAGATCTTTACGGGGAGGGACGGTACAATGAGCAGTTCTTC. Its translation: CSVEDLYGEGRYNEQFF.

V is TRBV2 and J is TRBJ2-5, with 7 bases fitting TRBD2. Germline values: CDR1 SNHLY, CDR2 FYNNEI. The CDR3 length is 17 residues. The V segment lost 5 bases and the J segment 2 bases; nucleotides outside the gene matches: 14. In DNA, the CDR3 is TGTGCCAGCAGTCCTCGACTAGCCGTACTACAACAAGAGACCCAGTACTTC. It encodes CASSPRLAVLQQETQYF. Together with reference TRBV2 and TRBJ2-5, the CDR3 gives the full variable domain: EPEVTQTPSHQVTQMGQEVILRCVPISNHLYFYWYRQILGQKVEFLVSFYNNEISEKSEIFDDQFSVERPDGSNFTLKIRSTKLEDSAMYFCASSPRLAVLQQETQYFGPGTRLLVL.

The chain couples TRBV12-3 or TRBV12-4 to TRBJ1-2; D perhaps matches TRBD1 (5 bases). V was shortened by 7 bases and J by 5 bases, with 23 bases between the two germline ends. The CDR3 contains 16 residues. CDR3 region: CASTLTPTVALYGYTF. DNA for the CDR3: TGTGCCAGCACCCTTACTCCGACAGTGGCCTTATATGGCTACACCTTC.